This is a list of T cell receptor beta chains from one sample in a study of lung T cells in sarcoidosis with Löfgren's syndrome. TCRdb called the reads again in MiXCR, with one record for every CDR3 protein. The sample has more than 50,000 distinct CDR3 sequences, about 20% seen once. Sequencing was done on a sample of CD4+ T cells from PBMCs. These receptors were taken from a human donor with sarcoidosis (Löfgren's syndrome or another form), or a control subject (not recorded which). Both conserved end residues are part of each CDR3. The D gene is left open where the match is weak. The size entry is marked missing in some rows and otherwise reads once, few, many or a size class.

d_gene: NA; abundance: many; v_gene: TRBV6-1; j_gene: TRBJ2-6; len: 15; CDR3nt: TGTGCCAGCAGGCACAGGGATGATGGGGCCAACGTCCTGACTTTC; CDR3aa: CASRHRDDGANVLTF
d_gene: NA; abundance: few; v_gene: TRBV7-3; j_gene: TRBJ2-2; len: 16; CDR3nt: TGTGCCAGCAGCTTAAGGCCAGCGGCAAACACCGGGGAGCTGTTTTTT; CDR3aa: CASSLRPAANTGELFF
d_gene: NA; abundance: few; v_gene: TRBV5-4; j_gene: TRBJ1-3; len: 15; CDR3nt: TGTGCCAGCAGCTTACAAACACAGGGTAGAAACACCATATATTTT; CDR3aa: CASSLQTQGRNTIYF
d_gene: TRBD2; abundance: many; v_gene: TRBV7-2; j_gene: TRBJ2-2; len: 16; CDR3nt: TGTGCCAGCAGCCCAGGGAGGCGGGAGGCTGTCGGGGAGCTGTTTTTT; CDR3aa: CASSPGRREAVGELFF
d_gene: TRBD1; abundance: many; v_gene: TRBV27; j_gene: TRBJ1-6; len: 17; CDR3nt: TGTGCCAGCAGTCCACCGACAGGGAGCTCCTATAATTCACCCCTCCACTTT; CDR3aa: CASSPPTGSSYNSPLHF
d_gene: NA; abundance: many; v_gene: TRBV6-1; j_gene: TRBJ1-6; len: 14; CDR3nt: TGTGCCAGCAGGGATCAGGGTATCAATTCACCCCTCCACTTT; CDR3aa: CASRDQGINSPLHF
d_gene: TRBD1; abundance: many; v_gene: TRBV20-1; j_gene: TRBJ1-1; len: 15; CDR3nt: TGCAGTGCTAGGGACAGGGGGCAGGGGAACACTGAAGCTTTCTTT; CDR3aa: CSARDRGQGNTEAFF
d_gene: NA; abundance: NA; v_gene: TRBV19; j_gene: TRBJ1-6; len: 13; CDR3nt: TGTGCCAGTAGTATTAAAAATAATTCACCCCTCCACTTT; CDR3aa: CASSIKNNSPLHF
d_gene: NA; abundance: many; v_gene: TRBV28; j_gene: TRBJ1-4; len: 15; CDR3nt: TGTGCCAGCAGTTTAGAGGGGTGGGCAGTAGAAAAACTGTTTTTT; CDR3aa: CASSLEGWAVEKLFF
d_gene: NA; abundance: many; v_gene: TRBV7-2; j_gene: TRBJ2-5; len: 13; CDR3nt: TGTGCCAGCAGCTTAGGTTCCCAAGAGACCCAGTACTTC; CDR3aa: CASSLGSQETQYF
d_gene: TRBD2; abundance: many; v_gene: TRBV7-2; j_gene: TRBJ2-1; len: 15; CDR3nt: TGTGCCAGCAGCTCCGGACTAGCTAAGGTGAATGAGCAGTTCTTC; CDR3aa: CASSSGLAKVNEQFF
d_gene: NA; abundance: NA; v_gene: TRBV19; j_gene: TRBJ1-1; len: 14; CDR3nt: TGTGCCAGCAAAAGGGGGATGCTGTACACTGAAGCTTTCTTT; CDR3aa: CASKRGMLYTEAFF
d_gene: NA; abundance: many; v_gene: TRBV6-1; j_gene: TRBJ2-1; len: 17; CDR3nt: TGTGCCAGCAAAGCCCCCGCCGGGACTGCGGCGAACAATGAGCAGTTCTTC; CDR3aa: CASKAPAGTAANNEQFF
d_gene: TRBD1; abundance: NA; v_gene: TRBV5-1; j_gene: TRBJ2-5; len: 13; CDR3nt: TGCGCCAGCACAGGGGGCGGACAAGAGACCCAGTACTTC; CDR3aa: CASTGGGQETQYF
d_gene: NA; abundance: many; v_gene: TRBV4-3; j_gene: TRBJ2-2; len: 16; CDR3nt: TGCGCCAGCAGCCAAGAGGGCTACGAGAACACCGGGGAGCTGTTTTTT; CDR3aa: CASSQEGYENTGELFF
d_gene: TRBD1; abundance: NA; v_gene: TRBV12-3/TRBV12-4; j_gene: TRBJ2-2; len: 14; CDR3nt: TGTGCCAGCCGCAGACAGGGCAACACCGGGGAGCTGTTTTTT; CDR3aa: CASRRQGNTGELFF
d_gene: NA; abundance: NA; v_gene: TRBV20-1; j_gene: TRBJ2-1; len: 14; CDR3nt: TGCAGTGCTAGAAGCAGTGGGTCTAGGAATGAGCAGTTCTTC; CDR3aa: CSARSSGSRNEQFF
d_gene: NA; abundance: few; v_gene: TRBV7-2; j_gene: TRBJ2-7; len: 13; CDR3nt: TGTGCCAGCAGCCGGAGCCAACTCTACGAGCAGTACTTC; CDR3aa: CASSRSQLYEQYF
d_gene: NA; abundance: few; v_gene: TRBV4-1; j_gene: TRBJ1-5; len: 18; CDR3nt: TGCGCCAGCAGCCAAGACGAGGATGGTGGGATAGGCAATCAGCCCCAGCATTTT; CDR3aa: CASSQDEDGGIGNQPQHF
d_gene: TRBD2; abundance: NA; v_gene: TRBV19; j_gene: TRBJ2-2; len: 15; CDR3nt: TGTGCCAGTAGCTCGGGACTAGCATACACCGGGGAGCTGTTTTTT; CDR3aa: CASSSGLAYTGELFF
d_gene: TRBD1; abundance: many; v_gene: TRBV2; j_gene: TRBJ1-2; len: 14; CDR3nt: TGTGCCAGCAGATCCGGACAGGGGGGCTATGGCTACACCTTC; CDR3aa: CASRSGQGGYGYTF
d_gene: NA; abundance: NA; v_gene: TRBV28; j_gene: TRBJ2-7; len: 12; CDR3nt: TGTGCCAGCACGGGGACCTCCTACGAGCAGTACTTC; CDR3aa: CASTGTSYEQYF
d_gene: NA; abundance: NA; v_gene: TRBV11-2; j_gene: TRBJ1-3; len: 12; CDR3nt: TGTGCCAGCAGCTCTTCGGGGCACACCATATATTTT; CDR3aa: CASSSSGHTIYF